This TCR beta chain emerged from a study of OX40 agonist ivuxolimab in advanced cancers. Study findings and constraints: Expanded peripheral T cell antigen specificity was not determined.

The CDR3 runs to 12 residues. With 6 bases removed from V and 5 bases from J, the gap between germline ends came to 10 bases. Looked up from germline, CDR1 is SGHAT and CDR2 is FQNNGV. Notes on this clone: As yet, its antigen is unknown.

The data were produced by immunoSEQ multiplex PCR, yet TCRdb's version contains in-frame clones alone and is incomplete. The data show roughly 63,000 clones, with around nine tenths seen just once and approximately 2% held by the top ten. The sample consisted of CD4+ or CD8+ T cells sorted from blood, taken in a trial of the OX40 agonist ivuxolimab. This sequence was found in an adult with an advanced solid tumor such as melanoma, head and neck, liver or kidney cancer. The chain carries TRBV11-2 and TRBJ2-5; possible D gene TRBD1, 6 bases. This chain's CDR3 is CASSRRGETQYF. The CDR3 region has the DNA TGTGCCAGCAGTAGAAGGGGGGAGACCCAGTACTTC.